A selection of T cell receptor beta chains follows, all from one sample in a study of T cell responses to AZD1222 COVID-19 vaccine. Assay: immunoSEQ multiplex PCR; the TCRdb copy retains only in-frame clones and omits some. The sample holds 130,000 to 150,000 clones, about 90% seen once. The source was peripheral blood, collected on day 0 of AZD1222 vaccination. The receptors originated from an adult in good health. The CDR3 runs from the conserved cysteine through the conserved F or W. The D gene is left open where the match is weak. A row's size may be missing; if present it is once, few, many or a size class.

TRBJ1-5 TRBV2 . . CASSELQGNNQPQHF TGTGCCAGCAGTGAATTACAGGGTAATAATCAGCCCCAGCATTTT
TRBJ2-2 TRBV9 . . CASSVGERARRSGELFF TGTGCCAGCAGCGTAGGGGAGCGAGCCCGTAGGTCCGGGGAGCTGTTTTTT
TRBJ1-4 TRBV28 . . CASRYNEKLFF TGTGCCAGTAGATATAATGAAAAACTGTTTTTT
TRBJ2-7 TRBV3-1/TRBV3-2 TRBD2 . CASSQKREGHYEQYF TGTGCCAGCAGCCAGAAGCGGGAGGGCCACTACGAGCAGTACTTC
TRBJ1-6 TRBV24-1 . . CATKGENSPLHF TGTGCCACCAAGGGTGAAAATTCACCCCTCCACTTT
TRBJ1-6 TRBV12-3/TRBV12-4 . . CASSLGFSPLHF TGTGCCAGCAGTTTGGGGTTTTCACCCCTCCACTTT
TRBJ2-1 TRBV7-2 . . CASSTRRGSSYNEQFF TGTGCCAGCAGCACCCGGCGGGGATCCTCCTACAATGAGCAGTTCTTC
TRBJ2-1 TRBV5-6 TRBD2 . CASSLHGRAFNEQFF TGTGCCAGCAGCTTGCACGGGAGGGCCTTTAATGAGCAGTTCTTC
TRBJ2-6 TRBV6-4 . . CASSDSYSSGANVLTF TGTGCCAGCAGTGACTCATACTCATCTGGGGCCAACGTCCTGACTTTC
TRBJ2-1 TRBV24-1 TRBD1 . CATSDSGQGSDEQFF TGTGCCACCAGTGATTCGGGACAGGGGAGCGATGAGCAGTTCTTC
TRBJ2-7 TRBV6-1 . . CASSTHLYEQYF TGTGCCAGCAGTACACACCTTTACGAGCAGTACTTC
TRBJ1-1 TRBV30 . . CAWTHLQGNTEAFF TGTGCCTGGACCCATCTACAGGGAAACACTGAAGCTTTCTTT
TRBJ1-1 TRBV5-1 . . CASRDKTGSGTEAFF TGCGCCAGCAGGGATAAGACAGGCTCTGGCACTGAAGCTTTCTTT
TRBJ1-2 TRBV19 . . CASNGYSYGYTF TGTGCCAGTAACGGCTACAGCTATGGCTACACCTTC
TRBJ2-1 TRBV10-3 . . CAISSLGGGYNEQFF TGTGCCATCAGCTCCTTGGGTGGGGGGTACAATGAGCAGTTCTTC
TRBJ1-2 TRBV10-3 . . CAITLDKDYGYTF TGTGCCATCACCCTGGACAAGGACTATGGCTACACCTTC
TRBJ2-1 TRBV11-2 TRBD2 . CASSFPGLAGDRYNEQFF TGTGCCAGCAGCTTTCCGGGACTAGCGGGAGATCGATACAATGAGCAGTTCTTC
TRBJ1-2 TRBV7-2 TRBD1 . CASSLGQGAGGGYTF TGTGCCAGCAGCTTAGGACAGGGAGCTGGTGGTGGCTACACCTTC
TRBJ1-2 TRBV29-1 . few CSVVQAPLYGYTF TGCAGCGTCGTACAGGCGCCGCTCTATGGCTACACCTTC